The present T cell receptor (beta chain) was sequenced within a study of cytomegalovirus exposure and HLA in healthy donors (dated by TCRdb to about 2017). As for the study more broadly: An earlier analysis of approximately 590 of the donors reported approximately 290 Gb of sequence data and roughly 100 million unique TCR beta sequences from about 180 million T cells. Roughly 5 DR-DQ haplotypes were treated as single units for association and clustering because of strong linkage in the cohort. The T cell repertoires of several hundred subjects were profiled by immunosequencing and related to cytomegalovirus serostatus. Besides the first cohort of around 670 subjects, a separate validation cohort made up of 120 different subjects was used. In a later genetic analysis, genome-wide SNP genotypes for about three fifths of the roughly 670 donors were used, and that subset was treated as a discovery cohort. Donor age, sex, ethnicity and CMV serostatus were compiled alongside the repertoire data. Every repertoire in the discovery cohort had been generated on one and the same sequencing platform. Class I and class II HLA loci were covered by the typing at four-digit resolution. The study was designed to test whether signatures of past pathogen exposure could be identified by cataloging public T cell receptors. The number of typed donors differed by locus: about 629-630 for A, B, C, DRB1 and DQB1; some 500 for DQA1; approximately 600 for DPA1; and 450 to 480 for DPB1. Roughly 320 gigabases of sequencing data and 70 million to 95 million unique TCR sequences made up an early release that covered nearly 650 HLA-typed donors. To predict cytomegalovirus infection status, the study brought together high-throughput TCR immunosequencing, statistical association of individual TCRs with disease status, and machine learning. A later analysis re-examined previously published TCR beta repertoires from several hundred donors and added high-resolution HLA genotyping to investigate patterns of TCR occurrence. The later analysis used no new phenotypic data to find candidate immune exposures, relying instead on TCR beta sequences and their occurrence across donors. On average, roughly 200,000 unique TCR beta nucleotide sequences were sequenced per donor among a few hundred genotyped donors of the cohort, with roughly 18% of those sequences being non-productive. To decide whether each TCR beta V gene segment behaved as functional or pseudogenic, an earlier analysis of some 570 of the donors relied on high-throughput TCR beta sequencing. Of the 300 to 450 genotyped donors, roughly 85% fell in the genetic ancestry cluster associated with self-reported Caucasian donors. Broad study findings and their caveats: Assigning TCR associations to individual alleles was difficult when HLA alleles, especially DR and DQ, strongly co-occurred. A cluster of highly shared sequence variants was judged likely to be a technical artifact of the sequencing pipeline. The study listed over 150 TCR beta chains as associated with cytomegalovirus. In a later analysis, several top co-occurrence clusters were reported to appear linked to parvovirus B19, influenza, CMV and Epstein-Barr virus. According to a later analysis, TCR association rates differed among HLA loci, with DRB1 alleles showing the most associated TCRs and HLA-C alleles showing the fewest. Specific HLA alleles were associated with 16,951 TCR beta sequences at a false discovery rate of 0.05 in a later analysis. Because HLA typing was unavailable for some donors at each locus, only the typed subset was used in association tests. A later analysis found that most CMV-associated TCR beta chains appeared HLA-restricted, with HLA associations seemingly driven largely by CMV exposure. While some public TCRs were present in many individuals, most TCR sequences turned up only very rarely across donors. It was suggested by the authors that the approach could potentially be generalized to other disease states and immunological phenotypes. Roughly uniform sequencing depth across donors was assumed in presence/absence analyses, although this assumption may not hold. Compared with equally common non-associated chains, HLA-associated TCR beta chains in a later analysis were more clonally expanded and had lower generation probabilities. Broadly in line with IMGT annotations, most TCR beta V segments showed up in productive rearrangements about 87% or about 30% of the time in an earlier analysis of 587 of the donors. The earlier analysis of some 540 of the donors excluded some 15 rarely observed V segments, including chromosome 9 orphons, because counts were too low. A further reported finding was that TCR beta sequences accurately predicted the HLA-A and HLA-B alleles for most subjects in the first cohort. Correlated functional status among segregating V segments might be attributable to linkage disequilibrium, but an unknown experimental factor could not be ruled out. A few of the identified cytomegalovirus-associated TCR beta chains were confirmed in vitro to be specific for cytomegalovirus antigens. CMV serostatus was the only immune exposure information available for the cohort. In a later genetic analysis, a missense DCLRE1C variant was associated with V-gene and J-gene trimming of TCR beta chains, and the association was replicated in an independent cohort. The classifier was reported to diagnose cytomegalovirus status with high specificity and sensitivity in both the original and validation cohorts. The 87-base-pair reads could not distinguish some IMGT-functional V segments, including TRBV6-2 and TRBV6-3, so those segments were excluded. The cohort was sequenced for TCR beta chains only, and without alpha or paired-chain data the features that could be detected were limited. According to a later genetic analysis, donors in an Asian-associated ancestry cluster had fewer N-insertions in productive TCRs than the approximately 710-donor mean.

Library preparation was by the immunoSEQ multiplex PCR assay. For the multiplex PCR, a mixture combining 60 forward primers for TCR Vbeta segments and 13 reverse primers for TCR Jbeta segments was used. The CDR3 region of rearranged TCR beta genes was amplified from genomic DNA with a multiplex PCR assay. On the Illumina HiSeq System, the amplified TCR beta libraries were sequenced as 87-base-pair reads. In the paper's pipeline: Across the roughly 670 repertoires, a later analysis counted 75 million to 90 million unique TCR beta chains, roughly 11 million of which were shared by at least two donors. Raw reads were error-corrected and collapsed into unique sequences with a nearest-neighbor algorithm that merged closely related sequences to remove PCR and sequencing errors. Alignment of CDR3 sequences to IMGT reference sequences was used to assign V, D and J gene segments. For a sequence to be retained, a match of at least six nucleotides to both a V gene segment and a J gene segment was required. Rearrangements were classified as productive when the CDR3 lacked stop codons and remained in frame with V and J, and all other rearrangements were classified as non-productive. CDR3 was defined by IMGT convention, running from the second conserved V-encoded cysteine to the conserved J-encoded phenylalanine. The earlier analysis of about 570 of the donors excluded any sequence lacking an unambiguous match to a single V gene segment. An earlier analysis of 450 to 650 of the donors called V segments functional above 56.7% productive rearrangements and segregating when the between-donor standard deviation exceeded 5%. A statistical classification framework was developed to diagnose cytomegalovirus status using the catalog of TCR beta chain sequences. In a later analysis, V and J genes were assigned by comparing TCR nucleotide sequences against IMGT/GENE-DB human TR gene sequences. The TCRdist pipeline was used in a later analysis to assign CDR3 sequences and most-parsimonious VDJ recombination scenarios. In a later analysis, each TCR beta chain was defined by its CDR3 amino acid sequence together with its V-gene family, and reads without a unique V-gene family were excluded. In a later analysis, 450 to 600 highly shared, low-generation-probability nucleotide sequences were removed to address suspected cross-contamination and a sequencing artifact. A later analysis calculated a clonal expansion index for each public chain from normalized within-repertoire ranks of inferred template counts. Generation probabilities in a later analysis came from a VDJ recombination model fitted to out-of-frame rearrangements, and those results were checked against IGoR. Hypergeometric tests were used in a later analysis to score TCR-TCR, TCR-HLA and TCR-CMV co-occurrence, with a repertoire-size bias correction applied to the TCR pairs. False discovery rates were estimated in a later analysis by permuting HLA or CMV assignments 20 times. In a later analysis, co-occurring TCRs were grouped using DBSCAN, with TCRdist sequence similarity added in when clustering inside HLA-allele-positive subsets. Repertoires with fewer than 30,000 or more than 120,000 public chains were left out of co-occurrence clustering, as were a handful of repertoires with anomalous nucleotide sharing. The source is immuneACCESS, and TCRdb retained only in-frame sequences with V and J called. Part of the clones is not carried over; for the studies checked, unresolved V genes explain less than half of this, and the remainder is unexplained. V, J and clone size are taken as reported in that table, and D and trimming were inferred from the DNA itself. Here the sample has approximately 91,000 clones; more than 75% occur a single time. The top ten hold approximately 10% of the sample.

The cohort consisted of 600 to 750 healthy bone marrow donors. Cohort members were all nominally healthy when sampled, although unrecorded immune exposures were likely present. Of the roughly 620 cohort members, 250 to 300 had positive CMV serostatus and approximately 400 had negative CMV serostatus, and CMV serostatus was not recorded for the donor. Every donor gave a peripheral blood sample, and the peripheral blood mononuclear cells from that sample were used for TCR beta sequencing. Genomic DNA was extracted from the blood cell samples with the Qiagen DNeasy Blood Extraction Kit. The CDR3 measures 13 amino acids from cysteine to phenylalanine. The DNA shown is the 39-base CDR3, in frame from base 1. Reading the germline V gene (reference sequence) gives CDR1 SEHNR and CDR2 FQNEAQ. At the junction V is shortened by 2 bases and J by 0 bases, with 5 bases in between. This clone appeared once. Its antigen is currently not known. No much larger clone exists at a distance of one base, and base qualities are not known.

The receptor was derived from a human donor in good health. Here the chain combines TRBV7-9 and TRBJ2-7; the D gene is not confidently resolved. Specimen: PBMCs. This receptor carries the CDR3 CASSLSSSYEQYF. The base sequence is TGTGCCAGCAGCTTATCATCCTCCTACGAGCAGTACTTC.